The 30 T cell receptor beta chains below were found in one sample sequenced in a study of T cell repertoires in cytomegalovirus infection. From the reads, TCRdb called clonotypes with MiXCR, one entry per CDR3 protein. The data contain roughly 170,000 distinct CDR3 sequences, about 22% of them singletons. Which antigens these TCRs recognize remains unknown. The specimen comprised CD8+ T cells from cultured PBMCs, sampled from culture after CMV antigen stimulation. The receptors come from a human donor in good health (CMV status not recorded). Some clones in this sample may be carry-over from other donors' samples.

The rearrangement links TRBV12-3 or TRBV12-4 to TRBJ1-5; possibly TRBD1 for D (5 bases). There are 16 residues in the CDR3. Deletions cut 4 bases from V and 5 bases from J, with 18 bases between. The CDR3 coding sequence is TGTGCCAGCAGTTATTACCTCCCAGGGCCTGATCAGCCCCAGCATTTT. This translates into CASSYYLPGPDQPQHF.

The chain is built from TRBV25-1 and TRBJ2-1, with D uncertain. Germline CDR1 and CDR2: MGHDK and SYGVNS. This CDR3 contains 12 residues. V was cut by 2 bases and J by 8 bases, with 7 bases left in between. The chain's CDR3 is CASSERGDEQFF. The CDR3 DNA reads TGTGCCAGCAGTGAAAGAGGAGATGAGCAGTTCTTC.

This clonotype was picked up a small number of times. CDR3 DNA sequence: TGTGCCAGCAGTTTAGGGTTCTTGGAGACCCAGTACTTC. This gives the protein CASSLGFLETQYF. The V and J genes are TRBV12-3 or TRBV12-4 and TRBJ2-5, with D unresolved. The CDR3 has 13 residues. V lost 1 base to trimming and J lost 5 bases, with 8 bases between them.

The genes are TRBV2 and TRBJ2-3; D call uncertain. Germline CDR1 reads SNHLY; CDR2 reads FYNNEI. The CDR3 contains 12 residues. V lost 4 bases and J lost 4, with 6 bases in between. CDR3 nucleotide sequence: TGTGCCAGCAGTGGGGGTGCAGATACGCAGTATTTT. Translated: CASSGGADTQYF.

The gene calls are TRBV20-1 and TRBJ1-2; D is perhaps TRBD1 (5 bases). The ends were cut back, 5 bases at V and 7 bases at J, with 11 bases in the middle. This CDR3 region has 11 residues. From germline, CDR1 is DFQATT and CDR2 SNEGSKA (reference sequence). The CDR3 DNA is TGCAGTGCTCGTCCTGGGGCTGGCTACACCTTC. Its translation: CSARPGAGYTF.

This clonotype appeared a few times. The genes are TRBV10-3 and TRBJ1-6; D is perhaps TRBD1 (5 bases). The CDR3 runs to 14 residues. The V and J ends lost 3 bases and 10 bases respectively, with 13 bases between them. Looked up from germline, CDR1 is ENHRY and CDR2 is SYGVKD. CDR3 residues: CAISDTRVGSPLHF. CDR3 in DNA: TGTGCCATCAGTGATACCAGGGTTGGCTCACCCCTCCACTTT.

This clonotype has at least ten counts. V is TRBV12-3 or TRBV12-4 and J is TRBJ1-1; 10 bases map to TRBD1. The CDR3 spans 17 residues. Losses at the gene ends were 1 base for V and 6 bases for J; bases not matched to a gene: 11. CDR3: CASSLGRWGTGVSEAFF. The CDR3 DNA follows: TGTGCCAGCAGTTTAGGGCGTTGGGGGACAGGGGTTTCTGAAGCTTTCTTT.

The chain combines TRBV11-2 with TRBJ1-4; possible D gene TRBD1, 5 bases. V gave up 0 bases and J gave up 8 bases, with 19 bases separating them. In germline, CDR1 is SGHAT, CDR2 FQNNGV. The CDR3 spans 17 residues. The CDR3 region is CASSLDKENRRGEKLFF. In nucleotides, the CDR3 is TGTGCCAGCAGCTTAGATAAGGAGAACAGGCGAGGGGAAAAACTGTTTTTT.

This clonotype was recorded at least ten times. The CDR3: CASSHAGLANTEAFF. CDR3 nucleotides: TGTGCCAGCAGCCATGCGGGGCTGGCGAACACTGAAGCTTTCTTT. This chain connects TRBV4-2 to TRBJ1-1, with D maybe TRBD1 (5 bases). The germline V gene encodes CDR1 LGHNA and CDR2 YNFKEQ. This CDR3 is built from 15 residues. V dropped 3 bases and J dropped 1 base, with 12 bases sitting between them.

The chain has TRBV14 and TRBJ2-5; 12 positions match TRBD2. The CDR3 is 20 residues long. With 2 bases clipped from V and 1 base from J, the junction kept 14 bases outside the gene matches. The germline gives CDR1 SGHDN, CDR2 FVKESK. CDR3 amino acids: CASSQSLLAGGNDVQETQYF. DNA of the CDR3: TGTGCCAGCAGCCAATCCCTTCTAGCGGGAGGGAACGACGTCCAAGAGACCCAGTACTTC. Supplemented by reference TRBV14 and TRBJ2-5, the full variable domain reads EAGVTQFPSHSVIEKGQTVTLRCDPISGHDNLYWYRRVMGKEIKFLLHFVKESKQDESGMPNNRFLAERTGGTYSTLKVQPAELEDSGVYFCASSQSLLAGGNDVQETQYFGPGTRLLVL.

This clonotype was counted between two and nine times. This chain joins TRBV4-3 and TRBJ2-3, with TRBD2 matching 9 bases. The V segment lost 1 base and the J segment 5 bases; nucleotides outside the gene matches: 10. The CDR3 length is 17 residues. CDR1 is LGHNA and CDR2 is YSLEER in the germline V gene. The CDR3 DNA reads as TGCGCCAGCAGCCAAGTAAAGCCGGGACTAGCTCAAGATACGCAGTATTTT. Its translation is CASSQVKPGLAQDTQYF.

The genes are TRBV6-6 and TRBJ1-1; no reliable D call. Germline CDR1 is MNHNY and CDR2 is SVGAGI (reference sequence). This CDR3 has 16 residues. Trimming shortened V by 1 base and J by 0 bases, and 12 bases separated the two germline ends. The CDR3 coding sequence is TGTGCCAGCAGTTACTTATCCCAGGAATTGAACACTGAAGCTTTCTTT. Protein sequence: CASSYLSQELNTEAFF.

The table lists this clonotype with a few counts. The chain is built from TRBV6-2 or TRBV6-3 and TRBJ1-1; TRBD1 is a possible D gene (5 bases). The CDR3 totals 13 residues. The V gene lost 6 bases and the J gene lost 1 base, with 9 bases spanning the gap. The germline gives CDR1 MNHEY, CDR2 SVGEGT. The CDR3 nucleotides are TGTGCCAGCAGGTTCGACAGGAACACTGAAGCTTTCTTT. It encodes CASRFDRNTEAFF.

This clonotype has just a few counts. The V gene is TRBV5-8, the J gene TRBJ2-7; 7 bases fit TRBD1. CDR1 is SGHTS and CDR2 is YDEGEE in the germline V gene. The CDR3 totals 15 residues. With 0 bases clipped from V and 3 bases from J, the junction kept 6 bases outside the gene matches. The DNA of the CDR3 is TGTGCCAGCAGCTTGGCCGGGACAGAGGGCTACGAGCAGTACTTC. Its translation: CASSLAGTEGYEQYF.

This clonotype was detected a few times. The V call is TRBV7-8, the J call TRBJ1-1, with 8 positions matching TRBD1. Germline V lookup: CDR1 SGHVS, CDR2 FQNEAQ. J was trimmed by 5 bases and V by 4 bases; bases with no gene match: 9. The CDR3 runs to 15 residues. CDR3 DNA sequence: TGTGCCAGCAGCTCCCAGGACAGGGTTGAGACTGAAGCTTTCTTT. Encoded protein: CASSSQDRVETEAFF. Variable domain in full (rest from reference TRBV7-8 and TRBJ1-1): GAGVSQSPRYKVAKRGQDVALRCDPISGHVSLFWYQQALGQGPEFLTYFQNEAQLDKSGLPSDRFFAERPEGSVSTLKIQRTQQEDSAVYLCASSSQDRVETEAFFGQGTRLTVV.

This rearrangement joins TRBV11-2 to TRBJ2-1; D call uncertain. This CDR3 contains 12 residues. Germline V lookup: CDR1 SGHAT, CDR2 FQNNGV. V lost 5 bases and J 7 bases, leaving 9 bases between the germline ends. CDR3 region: CASSRTRNEQFF. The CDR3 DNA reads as TGTGCCAGCAGCCGGACGCGGAATGAGCAGTTCTTC. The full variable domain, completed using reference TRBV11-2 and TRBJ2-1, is EAGVAQSPRYKIIEKRQSVAFWCNPISGHATLYWYQQILGQGPKLLIQFQNNGVVDDSQLPKDRFSAERLKGVDSTLKIQPAKLEDSAVYLCASSRTRNEQFFGPGTRLTVL.

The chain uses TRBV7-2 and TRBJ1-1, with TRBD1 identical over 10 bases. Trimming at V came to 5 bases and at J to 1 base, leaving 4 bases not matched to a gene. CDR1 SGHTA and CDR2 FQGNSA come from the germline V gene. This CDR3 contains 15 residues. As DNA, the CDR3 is TGTGCCAGCAGCCTCGACAGGGGGCAGAACACTGAAGCTTTCTTT. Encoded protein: CASSLDRGQNTEAFF.

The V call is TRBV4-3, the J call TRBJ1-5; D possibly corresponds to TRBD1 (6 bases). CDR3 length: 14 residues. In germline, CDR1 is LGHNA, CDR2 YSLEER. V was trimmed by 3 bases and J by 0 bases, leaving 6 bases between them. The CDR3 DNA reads TGCGCCAGCAGCCAGGGACATAGCAATCAGCCCCAGCATTTT. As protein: CASSQGHSNQPQHF.

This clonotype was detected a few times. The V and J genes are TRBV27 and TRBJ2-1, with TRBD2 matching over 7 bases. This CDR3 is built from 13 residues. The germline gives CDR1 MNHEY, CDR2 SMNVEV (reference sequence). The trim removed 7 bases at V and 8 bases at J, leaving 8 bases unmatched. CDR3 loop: CASKFWGGDEQFF. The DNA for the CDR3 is TGTGCCAGCAAGTTTTGGGGGGGGGATGAGCAGTTCTTC.

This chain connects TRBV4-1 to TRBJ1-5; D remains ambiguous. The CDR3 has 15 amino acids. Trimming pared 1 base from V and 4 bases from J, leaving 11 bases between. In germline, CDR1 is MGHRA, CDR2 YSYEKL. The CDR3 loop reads CASSQGWQQNQPQHF. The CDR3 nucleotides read TGCGCCAGCAGCCAAGGGTGGCAGCAAAATCAGCCCCAGCATTTT.

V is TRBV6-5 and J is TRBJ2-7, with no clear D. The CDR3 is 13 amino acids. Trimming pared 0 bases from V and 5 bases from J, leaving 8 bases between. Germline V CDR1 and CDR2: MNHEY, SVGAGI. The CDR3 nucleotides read TGTGCCAGCAGTTACTCCCCGGTGAACGAGCAGTACTTC. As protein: CASSYSPVNEQYF.

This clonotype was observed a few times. The CDR3 DNA reads as TGTGCCAGCAGTTTAGGACAGGGAGGTTCTGGAAACACCATATATTTT. This gives the protein CASSLGQGGSGNTIYF. The genes are TRBV28 and TRBJ1-3; TRBD1 matches at 8 bases. From germline, CDR1 is MDHEN and CDR2 SYDVKM. With V trimmed by 2 bases and J by 1 base, 4 bases remained unmatched. This CDR3 has 16 residues.

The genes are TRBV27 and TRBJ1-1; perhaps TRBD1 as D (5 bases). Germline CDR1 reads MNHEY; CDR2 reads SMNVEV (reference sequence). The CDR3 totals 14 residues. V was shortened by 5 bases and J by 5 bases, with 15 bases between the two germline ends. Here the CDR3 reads CASSQGSPGTEAFF. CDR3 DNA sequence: TGTGCCAGCAGTCAAGGGTCCCCAGGGACTGAAGCTTTCTTT.

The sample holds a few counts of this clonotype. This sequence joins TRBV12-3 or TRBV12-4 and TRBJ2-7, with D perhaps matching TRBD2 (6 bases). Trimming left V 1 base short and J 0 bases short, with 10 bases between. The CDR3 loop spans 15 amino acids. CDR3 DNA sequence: TGTGCCAGCAGTTTAGACGGGGGAGGCTCCTACGAGCAGTACTTC. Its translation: CASSLDGGGSYEQYF.

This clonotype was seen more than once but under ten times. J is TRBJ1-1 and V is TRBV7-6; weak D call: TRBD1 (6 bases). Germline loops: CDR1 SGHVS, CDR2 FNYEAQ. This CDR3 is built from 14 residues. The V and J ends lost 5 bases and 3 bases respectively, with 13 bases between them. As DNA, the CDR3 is TGTGCCAGCAGCACACCGGGGGCGGACACTGAAGCTTTCTTT. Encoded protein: CASSTPGADTEAFF.

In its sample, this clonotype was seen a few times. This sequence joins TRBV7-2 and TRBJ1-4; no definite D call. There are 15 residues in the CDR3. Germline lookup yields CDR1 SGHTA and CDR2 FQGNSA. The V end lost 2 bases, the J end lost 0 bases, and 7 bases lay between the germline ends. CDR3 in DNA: TGTGCCAGCAGCTTAACCGGGGCAACTAATGAAAAACTGTTTTTT. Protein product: CASSLTGATNEKLFF.

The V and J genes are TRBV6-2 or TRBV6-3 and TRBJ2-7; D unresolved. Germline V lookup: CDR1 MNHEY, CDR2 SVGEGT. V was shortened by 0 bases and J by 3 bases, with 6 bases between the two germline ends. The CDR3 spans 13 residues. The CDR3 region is CASSYSWGYEQYF. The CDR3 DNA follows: TGTGCCAGCAGTTACTCGTGGGGCTACGAGCAGTACTTC.

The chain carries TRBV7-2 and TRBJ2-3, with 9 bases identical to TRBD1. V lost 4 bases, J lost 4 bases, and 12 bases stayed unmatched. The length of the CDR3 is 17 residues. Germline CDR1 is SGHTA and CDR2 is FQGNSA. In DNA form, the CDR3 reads TGTGCCAGCAGCTCAAACAGGGGGCGTAGTACATCAGATACGCAGTATTTT. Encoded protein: CASSSNRGRSTSDTQYF.

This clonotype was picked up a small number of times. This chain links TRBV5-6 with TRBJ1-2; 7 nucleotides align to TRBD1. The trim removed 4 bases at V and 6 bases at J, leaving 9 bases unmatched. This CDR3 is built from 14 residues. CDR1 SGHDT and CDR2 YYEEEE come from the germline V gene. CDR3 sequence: CASSRAGTEDGYTF. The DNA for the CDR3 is TGTGCCAGCAGCAGGGCCGGGACAGAGGATGGCTACACCTTC.

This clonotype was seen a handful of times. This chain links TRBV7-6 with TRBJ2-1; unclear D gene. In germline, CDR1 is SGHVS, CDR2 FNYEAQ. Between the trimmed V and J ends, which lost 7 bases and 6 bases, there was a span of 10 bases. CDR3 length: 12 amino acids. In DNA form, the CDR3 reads TGTGCCAGCAAAAGGATCAGCAATGAGCAGTTCTTC. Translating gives CASKRISNEQFF. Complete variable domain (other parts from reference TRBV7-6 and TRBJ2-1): GAGVSQSPRYKVTKRGQDVALRCDPISGHVSLYWYRQALGQGPEFLTYFNYEAQQDKSGLPNDRFSAERPEGSISTLTIQRTEQRDSAMYRCASKRISNEQFFGPGTRLTVL.